Here is one TCR beta chain with its context. Its antigen remains unknown. The V and J ends lost 0 bases and 1 base respectively, with 15 bases between them. The CDR3 loop spans 17 amino acids. The V gene's germline CDR1 is LGHNA and CDR2 YSLEER. Every donor contributed about 10 milliliters of peripheral blood by blood draw. This record comes from a study of blood T cells in healthy people across ages. General study findings and limits: Whereas aged donors had fewer naive CD4+ cells, long-lived donors had more of them and higher diversity.

Alongside a J-beta primer mix, a sample-barcoded 5' primer served in a second PCR lasting roughly 6 to 12 cycles. One entry per CDR3 protein, called by TCRdb with MiXCR from the 5' RACE reads. The sample lists fewer than 650,000 distinct CDR3 sequences; about 27% were seen once. This sample also appeared in a second study, on T cells of mothers and their children. That work contributes: A few healthy Caucasian mothers and their six children were the donors.

The specimen was blood. The receptor's source is a boy younger than 10 in good health. V is TRBV4-3 and J is TRBJ2-5, with a tentative D call TRBD2 (5 bases). CDR3: CASSQDKGSGSQETQYF. The CDR3 DNA follows: TGCGCCAGCAGCCAAGATAAGGGAAGCGGTAGCCAAGAGACCCAGTACTTC.